The 31 T cell receptor beta chains below all came from one sample that was sequenced in a study of PD-L1 blockade in urothelial cancer. Time point in this sample: peripheral blood 6 weeks after treatment start. Clones were sequenced by immunoSEQ multiplex PCR, and TCRdb holds only the in-frame ones, with some missing. The sample carries around 66,000 clones, roughly 90% recorded once. The sample in question was PBMCs, obtained around atezolizumab (anti-PD-L1) treatment. Receptors were obtained from a man aged 60 to 75 with urothelial cancer.

In this sample, this clone turned up a few times. The rearrangement uses TRBV5-6 and TRBJ1-6, with 7 bases that match TRBD1. The V gene end was trimmed by 3 bases and the J gene end by 10 bases; junction bases not matched to a gene: 10. Germline CDR1 is SGHDT and CDR2 is YYEEEE. This CDR3 region has 15 residues. The CDR3 coding sequence is TGTGCCAGCAGCTGGAGCGACAGGGAAGGATCACCCCTCCACTTT. Its translation is CASSWSDREGSPLHF.

This clone has only one observation. The rearrangement joins TRBV10-2 to TRBJ2-1, with 13 bases lining up with TRBD2. This CDR3 comprises 16 residues. Germline values: CDR1 WSHSY, CDR2 SAAADI. Trimming cost V 7 bases and J 7 bases; bases outside gene matches: 10. The CDR3 DNA follows: TGCGCCAGCAATCCGGGACTAGCGGGATTTGTGAATGAGCAGTTCTTC. Translation: CASNPGLAGFVNEQFF.

About this clone itself: At one end, the junction sequence differs from germline, possibly due to a read error. The chain combines TRBV2 with TRBJ2-7; 9 bases align to TRBD1. This CDR3 spans 11 amino acids. Per the germline V gene, CDR1 is SNHLY and CDR2 is FYNNEI. CDR3 DNA: TGTGCCAGCAGCGAGACAGGGGGTATAGCCTTC. As protein: CASSETGGIAF.

The CDR3 protein is CASTKGQDNEKLFF. DNA of the CDR3: TGTGCCAGCACCAAGGGACAAGATAATGAAAAACTGTTTTTT. The chain combines TRBV6-6 with TRBJ1-4, with D maybe TRBD1 (6 bases). Germline V gene lookup returns CDR1 MNHNY and CDR2 SVGAGI (reference sequence). V dropped 7 bases and J dropped 4 bases, with 13 bases sitting between them. The CDR3 is 14 amino acids.

This chain links TRBV19 with TRBJ2-3; the match to TRBD2 covers 9 bases. V lost 5 bases to trimming and J lost 7 bases; unmatched junction nucleotides: 10. CDR1 is LNHDA, CDR2 SQIVND, per germline (reference sequence). The CDR3 contains 15 residues. The chain's CDR3 is CASSPIAGERHTQYF. CDR3 nucleotides: TGTGCCAGTAGTCCGATAGCGGGAGAACGGCATACGCAGTATTTT. The full variable domain, rest sourced from reference TRBV19 and TRBJ2-3, is DGGITQSPKYLFRKEGQNVTLSCEQNLNHDAMYWYRQDPGQGLRLIYYSQIVNDFQKGDIAEGYSVSREKKESFPLTVTSAQKNPTAFYLCASSPIAGERHTQYFGPGTRLTVL.

V and J are TRBV5-6 and TRBJ2-4, with a weak D call TRBD2 (6 bases). The length of the CDR3 is 16 residues. CDR1 and CDR2 from the germline V gene are SGHDT and YYEEEE. The V gene lost 0 bases and the J gene lost 2 bases, with 12 bases spanning the gap. This CDR3 reads CASSLGTTAPKNIQYF. CDR3 nucleotide sequence: TGTGCCAGCAGCTTGGGGACTACGGCCCCCAAAAACATTCAGTACTTC.

The chain joins TRBV7-9 to TRBJ2-7, with 8 bases that match TRBD2. CDR3 length: 13 amino acids. The J segment lost 7 bases and the V segment lost 7 bases, leaving 9 bases of the junction unmatched. From germline, CDR1 is SEHNR and CDR2 FQNEAQ (reference sequence). This CDR3 reads CASKDGRAREQYF. For the CDR3, the DNA is TGTGCCAGCAAGGACGGGAGGGCCCGGGAGCAGTACTTC.

This sequence joins TRBV4-1 and TRBJ2-4; TRBD1 matches 11 bases. Germline lookup yields CDR1 MGHRA and CDR2 YSYEKL. The trim removed 1 base at V and 0 bases at J, leaving 11 bases unmatched. The CDR3 consists of 20 residues. The CDR3 loop reads CASSQVPGTGGILAKNIQYF. CDR3 DNA sequence: TGCGCCAGCAGCCAAGTTCCCGGGACAGGGGGTATCCTAGCCAAAAACATTCAGTACTTC.

The V gene is TRBV9, the J gene TRBJ1-6; 8 bases map to TRBD1. The germline V gene encodes CDR1 SGDLS and CDR2 YYNGEE. The V segment lost 2 bases and the J segment 9 bases; nucleotides outside the gene matches: 13. This CDR3 has 17 amino acids. CDR3 sequence: CASSVNPTGVEGSPLHF. CDR3 nucleotides: TGTGCCAGCAGCGTTAACCCGACAGGGGTGGAGGGTTCACCCCTCCACTTT.

This clone was detected only once. The chain couples TRBV7-9 to TRBJ2-7, with TRBD1 matching 7 bases. Germline CDR1 SEHNR, CDR2 FQNEAQ (reference sequence). The junction had 7 bases not matched to a gene; V was cut back by 5 bases and J by 0 bases. The CDR3 sequence is 15 residues long. CDR3 nucleotides: TGTGCCAGCAGCCAGGGACAGCTTACCTCCTACGAGCAGTACTTC. Translated: CASSQGQLTSYEQYF.

This clone was counted a single time. CDR3 coding DNA: TGTGCCAGTAGTATCATGGCGGGCACCTCCCAGACGCAGTATTTT. Protein sequence: CASSIMAGTSQTQYF. This chain uses TRBV19 with TRBJ2-3, with D tentatively TRBD2 (5 bases). CDR1 and CDR2 (germline): LNHDA, SQIVND (reference sequence). The V end lost 3 bases, the J end lost 9 bases, and 19 bases lay between the germline ends. The CDR3 loop spans 15 amino acids.

The chain carries TRBV27 and TRBJ2-6, with D uncertain. The V gene lost 7 bases and the J gene lost 4 bases, with 11 bases spanning the gap. The length of the CDR3 is 14 residues. Germline CDR1 and CDR2: MNHEY and SMNVEV (reference sequence). The CDR3 sequence: CASTRVAGANVLTF. CDR3 DNA: TGTGCCAGCACACGGGTGGCCGGGGCCAACGTCCTGACTTTC.

The rearrangement joins TRBV2 to TRBJ1-3, with 7 nucleotides matching TRBD1. V lost 4 bases, J lost 0 bases, and 3 bases stayed unmatched. There are 15 residues in the CDR3. Germline V gives CDR1 SNHLY, CDR2 FYNNEI. As DNA, the CDR3 is TGTGCCAGCAGTGGACAGGGATTCTCTGGAAACACCATATATTTT. This codes for CASSGQGFSGNTIYF. Supplemented by reference TRBV2 and TRBJ1-3, the full variable domain reads EPEVTQTPSHQVTQMGQEVILRCVPISNHLYFYWYRQILGQKVEFLVSFYNNEISEKSEIFDDQFSVERPDGSNFTLKIRSTKLEDSAMYFCASSGQGFSGNTIYFGEGSWLTVV.

The gene calls are TRBV19 and TRBJ2-1; 8 bases fit TRBD1. Germline trimming cut 9 bases from V and 7 bases from J; bases unmatched to any gene: 11. CDR1 and CDR2 from the germline V gene are LNHDA and SQIVND (reference sequence). There are 14 residues in the CDR3. The CDR3 sequence is CASTDRDLSNEQFF. In DNA, the CDR3 is TGTGCCAGCACGGACAGGGATCTATCGAATGAGCAGTTCTTC.

This rearrangement joins TRBV2 to TRBJ2-3; a possible D gene is TRBD1 (6 bases). V was trimmed by 3 bases and J by 4 bases, leaving 11 bases between them. The germline gives CDR1 SNHLY, CDR2 FYNNEI. This CDR3 comprises 14 residues. The CDR3, as DNA: TGTGCCAGCAGTGAGGGGGCGGTATCAGATACGCAGTATTTT. This encodes CASSEGAVSDTQYF.

The chain couples TRBV28 to TRBJ2-1, with 9 bases lining up with TRBD2. CDR3 length equals 16 residues. Germline lookup yields CDR1 MDHEN and CDR2 SYDVKM. V gave up 6 bases and J gave up 6 bases; unmatched junction bases: 12. CDR3 loop: CASSPPKAGGSNEQFF. CDR3 DNA sequence: TGTGCCAGCAGCCCACCGAAAGCGGGAGGTTCCAATGAGCAGTTCTTC.

The rearrangement uses TRBV6-5 and TRBJ2-3, with 8 bases aligning to TRBD1. After removal of 6 bases from V and 4 bases from J, the junction contained 6 bases not matched to a gene. Germline CDR1 is MNHEY and CDR2 is SVGAGI. This CDR3 contains 14 residues. In DNA form, the CDR3 reads TGTGCCAGCAGCCGAGGGACAGGACCAGATACGCAGTATTTT. Translating gives CASSRGTGPDTQYF.

The chain uses TRBV12-5 and TRBJ2-1, with D uncertain. The CDR3 is 11 amino acids. Germline CDR1 and CDR2: LGHNT and FRNRAP. Trimming shortened V by 5 bases and J by 9 bases, and 8 bases separated the two germline ends. The CDR3 region has the DNA TGTGCTAGTGGTCGCGGTGGTGAGCAGTTCTTC. It yields the protein CASGRGGEQFF.

This clone was picked up a small number of times. This chain uses TRBV7-8 with TRBJ2-7; a weak D match, TRBD2 (6 bases). This CDR3 is 13 amino acids long. Germline V lookup: CDR1 SGHVS, CDR2 FQNEAQ. V shed 0 bases and J shed 6 bases, with 9 bases lying between them. In nucleotides, the CDR3 is TGTGCCAGCAGCTTAGCGATGGGAGGCGAGCAGTACTTC. This translates into CASSLAMGGEQYF.

Of note for this clone: The junction shows a germline mismatch at one end, possibly a read error. The J gene is TRBJ2-2, the V gene TRBV7-7; unclear D gene. This CDR3 has 11 amino acids. The germline gives CDR1 SSHAT, CDR2 FNYEAQ (reference sequence). CDR3 coding DNA: TGTGCTAGCATGTCAGACGGGGAGCTGTTTTTT. Encoded protein: CASMSDGELFF.

This clone was seen more than once but under ten times. The CDR3 region has the DNA TGTGCCAGCAGGCACGGGAGCTCCTACAATGAGCAGTTCTTC. This codes for CASRHGSSYNEQFF. The V call is TRBV27, the J call TRBJ2-1; a weak D match, TRBD2 (6 bases). Trimming pared 6 bases from V and 0 bases from J, leaving 9 bases between. The CDR3 covers 14 residues. CDR1 and CDR2 (germline): MNHEY, SMNVEV (reference sequence).

The chain combines TRBV30 with TRBJ1-1, with TRBD1 identical over 7 bases. The V gene's germline CDR1 is GTSNPN and CDR2 SVGIG (reference sequence). V lost 2 bases to trimming and J lost 5 bases; unmatched junction nucleotides: 8. The CDR3 is 14 amino acids. The CDR3 is CAWSSRGRWTEAFF. In nucleotides, the CDR3 is TGTGCCTGGAGTAGTAGGGGGCGGTGGACTGAAGCTTTCTTT.

The rearrangement joins TRBV15 to TRBJ2-7, with 8 bases matching TRBD2. CDR1 is LNHNV and CDR2 is YYDKDF in the germline V gene (reference sequence). The CDR3 is made up of 15 amino acids. J gave up 7 bases and V 0 bases, and 8 bases lay outside the gene matches. The CDR3 region is CATSRDRAGAGEQYF. As DNA, the CDR3 is TGTGCCACCAGCAGAGACCGAGCGGGAGCTGGGGAGCAGTACTTC.

This CDR3 reads CAISESSGYQETQYF. CDR3 DNA sequence: TGTGCCATCAGTGAGTCTTCCGGGTACCAAGAGACCCAGTACTTC. The rearrangement uses TRBV10-3 and TRBJ2-5; D is unresolved. The germline V and J ends were trimmed by 0 bases and 0 bases, with 8 bases remaining between them. This CDR3 spans 15 amino acids. Germline loops: CDR1 ENHRY, CDR2 SYGVKD.

DNA for the CDR3: TGTGCCTGGAGTGACGGGATAAACAATGAGCAGTTCTTC. Its translation: CAWSDGINNEQFF. V and J are TRBV30 and TRBJ2-1, with TRBD2 as a possible D gene (5 bases). The length of the CDR3 is 13 residues. V was cut by 1 base and J by 5 bases, with 9 bases left in between. CDR1 is GTSNPN, CDR2 SVGIG, per germline (reference sequence).

The chain is built from TRBV7-9 and TRBJ1-2; D is possibly TRBD1 (6 bases). CDR1 is SEHNR, CDR2 FQNEAQ, per germline (reference sequence). V was cut by 5 bases and J by 0 bases, with 10 bases left in between. CDR3 size: 14 residues. The CDR3 loop is CASSPQGPNYGYTF. The CDR3 DNA reads TGTGCCAGCAGCCCACAGGGTCCTAACTATGGCTACACCTTC.

The rearrangement joins TRBV7-9 to TRBJ1-1; the match to TRBD1 covers 9 bases. There are 19 residues in the CDR3. Trimming removed 1 base from V and 0 bases from J; junction bases left unmatched: 12. Per germline, CDR1 SEHNR and CDR2 FQNEAQ (reference sequence). The CDR3 loop reads CASSLVSSGTGRMNTEAFF. DNA of the CDR3: TGTGCCAGCAGCTTAGTTTCCTCCGGGACAGGGAGGATGAACACTGAAGCTTTCTTT. Full variable domain (missing parts from reference TRBV7-9 and TRBJ1-1): DTGVSQNPRHKITKRGQNVTFRCDPISEHNRLYWYRQTLGQGPEFLTYFQNEAQLEKSRLLSDRFSAERPKGSFSTLEIQRTEQGDSAMYLCASSLVSSGTGRMNTEAFFGQGTRLTVV.

The V call is TRBV7-8, the J call TRBJ2-7; 7 bases are shared with TRBD1. Losses at the gene ends were 3 bases for V and 5 bases for J; bases not matched to a gene: 7. This CDR3 is 14 amino acids long. The germline V gene has CDR1 SGHVS and CDR2 FQNEAQ. The CDR3 sequence: CASSFDGQDHEQYF. The CDR3, as DNA: TGTGCCAGCAGCTTCGACGGACAGGACCACGAGCAGTACTTC.

The gene calls are TRBV28 and TRBJ1-1; D ambiguous. Trimming removed 5 bases at V and 5 bases at J, with 15 bases between. Germline loops: CDR1 MDHEN, CDR2 SYDVKM. There are 14 residues in the CDR3. The CDR3 protein is CASSPTAEVTEAFF. The CDR3 region has the DNA TGTGCCAGCAGTCCTACCGCCGAGGTGACTGAAGCTTTCTTT. Drawing the rest from reference TRBV28 and TRBJ1-1, the complete variable domain is DVKVTQSSRYLVKRTGEKVFLECVQDMDHENMFWYRQDPGLGLRLIYFSYDVKMKEKGDIPEGYSVSREKKERFSLILESASTNQTSMYLCASSPTAEVTEAFFGQGTRLTVV.

The chain is built from TRBV7-8 and TRBJ2-7, with TRBD1 matching 7 bases. Germline V gives CDR1 SGHVS, CDR2 FQNEAQ. V gave up 0 bases and J gave up 2 bases; unmatched junction bases: 4. The CDR3 is made up of 15 amino acids. CDR3 sequence reads: CASSLAGQIAYEQYF. DNA for the CDR3: TGTGCCAGCAGCTTAGCGGGACAGATAGCCTACGAGCAGTACTTC.

The gene calls are TRBV5-5 and TRBJ1-1; 8 nucleotides agree with TRBD1. The CDR3 has 15 residues. Germline V gene lookup returns CDR1 SGHKS and CDR2 YYEKEE (reference sequence). Trimming cost V 5 bases and J 1 base; bases outside gene matches: 7. This CDR3 reads CASSQQGARNTEAFF. The CDR3 DNA reads as TGTGCCAGCAGTCAGCAGGGGGCGAGGAACACTGAAGCTTTCTTT.